This T cell receptor (beta chain) was found in a study of post-analysis software for immune sequencing data. In its sample, this clonotype was seen many times. Its antigen is undetermined. Tagging with unique molecular identifiers was a feature of the TCR beta cDNA libraries. TCRdb processed the PCR reads anew with MiXCR; each CDR3 protein has one entry. In the table there are around 190,000 distinct CDR3 sequences, around 30% of which are singletons. V was pared by 3 bases and J by 5 bases, with 13 bases between. This CDR3 is built from 14 residues. CDR1 and CDR2 from the germline V gene are LGHNA and YNFKEQ. Findings of the study overall: Elevated frequency relative to controls characterized roughly 5 TRBV segments in patients, TRBV5-6, TRBV5-1 and TRBV20-1 among them. Clustering by F measure revealed strong co-clustering among samples prepared together in one batch.

Input material: blood. This rearrangement joins TRBV4-2 to TRBJ2-5, with a weak D call TRBD2 (5 bases). The TCR sequence derives from a girl between 2 and 17 years old with multiple sclerosis. CDR3 nucleotide sequence: TGTGCCAGCAGCCAGACTCAGGCGGGCGAGACCCAGTACTTC. Translated, it gives CASSQTQAGETQYF.